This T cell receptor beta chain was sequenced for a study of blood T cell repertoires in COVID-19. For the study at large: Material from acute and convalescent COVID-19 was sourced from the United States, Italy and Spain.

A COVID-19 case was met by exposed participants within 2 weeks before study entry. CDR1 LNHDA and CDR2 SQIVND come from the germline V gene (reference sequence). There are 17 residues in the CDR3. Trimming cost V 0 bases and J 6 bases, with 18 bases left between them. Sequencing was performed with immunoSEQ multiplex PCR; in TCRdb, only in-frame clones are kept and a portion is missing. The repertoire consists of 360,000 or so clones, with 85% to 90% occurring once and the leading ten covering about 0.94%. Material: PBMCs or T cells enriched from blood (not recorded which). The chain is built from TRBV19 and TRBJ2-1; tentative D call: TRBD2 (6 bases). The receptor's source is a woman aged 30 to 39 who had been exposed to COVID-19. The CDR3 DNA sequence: TGTGCCAGTAGTATAGATCTTGGGGCGGGACCTTCCAATGAGCAGTTCTTC. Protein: CASSIDLGAGPSNEQFF.